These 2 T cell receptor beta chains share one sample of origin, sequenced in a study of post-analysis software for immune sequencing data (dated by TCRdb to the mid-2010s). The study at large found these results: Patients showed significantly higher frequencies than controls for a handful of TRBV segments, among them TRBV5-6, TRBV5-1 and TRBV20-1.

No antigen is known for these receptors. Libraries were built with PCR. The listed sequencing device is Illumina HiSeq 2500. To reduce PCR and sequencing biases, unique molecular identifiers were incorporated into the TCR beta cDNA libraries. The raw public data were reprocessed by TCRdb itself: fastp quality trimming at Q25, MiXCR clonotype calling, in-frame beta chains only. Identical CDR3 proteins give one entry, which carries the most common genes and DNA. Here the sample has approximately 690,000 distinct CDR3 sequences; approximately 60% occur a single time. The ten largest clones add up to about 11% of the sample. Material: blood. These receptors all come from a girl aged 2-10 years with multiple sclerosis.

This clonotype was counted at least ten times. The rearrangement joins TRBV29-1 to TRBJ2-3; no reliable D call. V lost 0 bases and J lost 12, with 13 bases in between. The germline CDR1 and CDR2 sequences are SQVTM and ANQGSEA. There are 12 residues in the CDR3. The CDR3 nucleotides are TGCAGCGTTGAAGATCCCACTTCTCCACAGTATTTT. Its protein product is CSVEDPTSPQYF.

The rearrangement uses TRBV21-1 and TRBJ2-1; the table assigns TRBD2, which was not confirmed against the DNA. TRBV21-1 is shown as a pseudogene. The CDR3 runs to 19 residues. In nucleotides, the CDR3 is TGTGCCAGCAGCAAGTGGGTTAGCGGGGGACCCAGGTCCTACAATGAGCAGTTCTTC. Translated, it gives CASSKWVSGGPRSYNEQFF.